The 22 T cell receptor beta chains in this list originate from one sample, sequenced in a study of T cells expressing NK-cell markers. TCRdb re-called the 5' RACE reads; every CDR3 protein appears as one record, without DNA. Listed are 500,000 to 700,000 distinct CDR3 sequences; approximately 3.6% falls within the top ten. The sample comprised blood T cells: a sorted CD56 or NKG2C T cell subset, CD4+ or CD8+ T cells, or bulk PBMC T cells (not recorded which). Receptors originate from a man between 18 and 29 years old in good health.

V is TRBV20-1 and J is TRBJ1-6; the D call of TRBD1 rests on TCRdb alone, since no DNA is present to check it. Germline V gives CDR1 DFQATT, CDR2 SNEGSKA (reference sequence). This CDR3 is built from 13 residues. The CDR3 protein is CSARPRQLRALHF.

The chain carries TRBV29-1 and TRBJ2-3; TCRdb gives TRBD2 as the D gene, but with no DNA this cannot be confirmed. CDR1 and CDR2 from the germline V gene are SQVTM and ANQGSEA. The CDR3 has 14 amino acids. The CDR3 loop reads CSGRLAGASDTQYF.

The chain combines TRBV4-1 with TRBJ1-4. Germline CDR1 MGHRA, CDR2 YSYEKL. This CDR3 region has 15 residues. The CDR3 sequence is CASSTIKSSQPFLFF.

V and J are TRBV12-3 or TRBV12-4 and TRBJ2-1; as DNA is missing, the TRBD1 call by TCRdb cannot be tested. CDR3 length equals 14 residues. The CDR3: CASRTGGRGDEQFF.

This chain uses TRBV5-1 with TRBJ2-2; the TCRdb call, TRBD2, lacks DNA for checking. The CDR3 length is 16 residues. The germline V gene encodes CDR1 SGHRS and CDR2 YFSETQ. This CDR3 is CASSPSGTSGAGELFF.

J is TRBJ2-1 and V is TRBV4-1; TCRdb's D gene call, TRBD1, goes unchecked for lack of DNA. The length of the CDR3 is 13 residues. The germline CDR1 and CDR2 sequences are MGHRA and YSYEKL. The CDR3 sequence: CASSQDPRGEQFF.

V is TRBV30 and J is TRBJ2-3; TCRdb returns TRBD2, unconfirmable since there is no DNA. Germline values: CDR1 GTSNPN, CDR2 SVGIG (reference sequence). This CDR3 contains 14 residues. CDR3 sequence: CALGASGSTDTQYF.

The chain has TRBV12-3 or TRBV12-4 and TRBJ1-2. The CDR3 totals 13 residues. The CDR3: CASSLDSVNGYTF.

The rearrangement uses TRBV29-1 and TRBJ1-4; TCRdb gives TRBD1 as the D gene, but with no DNA this cannot be confirmed. The CDR3 extends over 13 amino acids. The germline CDR1 and CDR2 sequences are SQVTM and ANQGSEA. CDR3 protein: CSVSRQPNEKLFF.

This chain joins TRBV5-1 and TRBJ2-3; TCRdb reports TRBD1, a call that lacks DNA to check it against. CDR1 is SGHRS, CDR2 YFSETQ, per germline. The CDR3 length is 14 residues. CDR3 protein: CASSSGTDTDTQYF.

The rearrangement joins TRBV4-1 to TRBJ2-3; the D call from TCRdb, TRBD2, cannot be confirmed without DNA. The germline CDR1 and CDR2 sequences are MGHRA and YSYEKL. The CDR3 is 16 residues long. This CDR3 reads CASSSVGGRARDTQYF.

V is TRBV7-2 and J is TRBJ2-1; checking the TCRdb D call of TRBD1 is not possible without DNA. CDR3 size: 15 residues. Germline values: CDR1 SGHTA, CDR2 FQGNSA. The CDR3 region is CASSLSPGVNNEQFF.

The chain is built from TRBV5-6 and TRBJ2-5; there is no DNA to check the TCRdb D call of TRBD1. Per germline, CDR1 SGHDT and CDR2 YYEEEE. This CDR3 is 14 amino acids long. CDR3 residues: CASSLAGDPETQYF. Full variable domain (remainder filled in from reference TRBV5-6 and TRBJ2-5): DAGVTQSPTHLIKTRGQQVTLRCSPKSGHDTVSWYQQALGQGPQFIFQYYEEEERQRGNFPDRFSGHQFPNYSSELNVNALLLGDSALYLCASSLAGDPETQYFGPGTRLLVL.

This sequence joins TRBV30 and TRBJ1-4; TCRdb's D call of TRBD1 is untestable without DNA. The germline gives CDR1 GTSNPN, CDR2 SVGIG (reference sequence). This CDR3 is 15 amino acids long. Here the CDR3 reads CAWSEGSVVNEKLFF. Filled out from reference TRBV30 and TRBJ1-4, the complete variable domain reads SQTIHQWPATLVQPVGSPLSLECTVEGTSNPNLYWYRQAAGRGLQLLFYSVGIGQISSEVPQNLSASRPQDRQFILSSKKLLLSDSGFYLCAWSEGSVVNEKLFFGSGTQLSVL.

The chain is built from TRBV11-1 and TRBJ2-7; the D call from TCRdb, TRBD2, cannot be confirmed without DNA. In germline, CDR1 is SGHAT, CDR2 FQDESV (reference sequence). The CDR3 is 19 amino acids. This CDR3 is CASSSSPGSSGGPMHEQYF.

The chain combines TRBV6-2 or TRBV6-3 with TRBJ2-7; the D call of TRBD1 rests on TCRdb alone, since no DNA is present to check it. CDR1 and CDR2 from the germline V gene are MNHEY and SVGEGT. This CDR3 region has 16 residues. CDR3 in amino acids: CASSYPVRDPSYEQYF.

The chain joins TRBV12-3 or TRBV12-4 to TRBJ1-5. This CDR3 comprises 15 residues. The CDR3 here is CASSGEGTVNQPQHF.

The J gene is TRBJ2-7, the V gene TRBV25-1. This CDR3 is built from 13 residues. Per the germline V gene, CDR1 is MGHDK and CDR2 is SYGVNS. The CDR3 reads CASGDTASLEQYF.

The CDR3: CASSLGLAGASDTQYF. V and J are TRBV5-4 and TRBJ2-3; TCRdb indicates TRBD2, and absent DNA this call remains unverified. This CDR3 spans 16 amino acids. CDR1 is SGHNT and CDR2 is YYREEE in the germline V gene (reference sequence).

The chain links TRBV27 to TRBJ2-5; TCRdb proposes TRBD1, but this gene call is untestable without DNA. The CDR3 runs 13 residues. CDR1 and CDR2 (germline): MNHEY, SMNVEV (reference sequence). CDR3 region: CASAGQPKETQYF.

The chain employs TRBV5-5 and TRBJ2-1; TCRdb's assignment of TRBD1 cannot be checked, as there is no DNA. Germline-derived CDR1 and CDR2 are SGHKS and YYEKEE (reference sequence). The CDR3 extends over 14 amino acids. CDR3 sequence reads: CASSLGTVYNEQFF.

The CDR3 reads CASSFRPWGDTGELFF. The chain links TRBV12-3 or TRBV12-4 to TRBJ2-2; TCRdb's D gene call, TRBD2, goes unchecked for lack of DNA. The CDR3 consists of 16 residues.